These 7 T cell receptor beta chains share one sample of origin, sequenced in a study of blood T cell repertoires in COVID-19. TCRdb's table, derived via immunoSEQ multiplex PCR, lists solely in-frame clones and lacks some. The sample yields 200,000 to 250,000 clones, 85% to 90% seen once. Sequencing was performed on PBMCs or T cells enriched from blood (not recorded which). The receptors were sampled from a woman aged 45-60 years with acute COVID-19.

This clone came up a few times. The chain links TRBV12-3 or TRBV12-4 to TRBJ2-5; maybe TRBD1 (5 bases). The CDR3 is 13 residues long. Trimming shortened V by 1 base and J by 5 bases, and 8 bases separated the two germline ends. As DNA, the CDR3 is TGTGCCAGCAGTTTAGGACAGATGGAGACCCAGTACTTC. It codes for CASSLGQMETQYF.

The CDR3 nucleotides are TGTGCCAGCACTCTCACGTTCGGACGCATTAGGGGGGAGACCCAGTACTTC. Translation gives CASTLTFGRIRGETQYF. The chain has TRBV28 and TRBJ2-5; a weak D match, TRBD1 (6 bases). The CDR3 is 17 amino acids. The ends were cut back, 7 bases at V and 5 bases at J, with 26 bases in the middle. CDR1 is MDHEN and CDR2 is SYDVKM in the germline V gene.

The CDR3: CASSLGGVPGNEQFF. CDR3 nucleotides: TGTGCCAGCAGCTTAGGTGGCGTCCCGGGCAATGAGCAGTTCTTC. The rearrangement joins TRBV11-3 to TRBJ2-1; D unresolved. This CDR3 contains 15 residues. V was cut by 1 base and J by 6 bases, with 13 bases left in between. CDR1 is SGHNT and CDR2 is YENEEA in the germline V gene.

On this clone: A far larger clone is off by one base, so a read error is likely. Other DNA sequences in the same sample also yield this CDR3. The J gene is TRBJ2-7, the V gene TRBV27, with 11 bases aligning to TRBD1. The CDR3 contains 14 residues. Per germline, CDR1 MNHEY and CDR2 SMNVEV (reference sequence). Losses at the gene ends were 3 bases for V and 2 bases for J; bases not matched to a gene: 0. The CDR3 region is CASSLGQGAYEQYF. CDR3 coding DNA: TGTGCCAGCAGTTTGGGACAGGGGGCCTACGAGCAGTACTTC.

This clone turned up a few times. The V call is TRBV4-3, the J call TRBJ2-3; D is uncertain. CDR1 and CDR2 (germline): LGHNA, YSLEER. Trimming stripped 2 bases from V and 4 bases from J, with 7 bases between. This CDR3 spans 13 amino acids. Written as DNA, the CDR3 is TGCGCCAGCAGCCAATACCGGGCAGATACGCAGTATTTT. Protein sequence: CASSQYRADTQYF.

This chain links TRBV5-1 with TRBJ2-1, with 11 bases fitting TRBD1. From germline, CDR1 is SGHRS and CDR2 YFSETQ. The CDR3 contains 17 residues. V lost 3 bases, J lost 3 bases, and 8 bases stayed unmatched. The DNA of the CDR3 is TGCGCCAGCAGCTGGCCCCGGGACAGGGGGAGCTACAATGAGCAGTTCTTC. Its translation: CASSWPRDRGSYNEQFF.

Comment on this clone: Other DNA sequences in the sample encode the same CDR3. This chain connects TRBV18 to TRBJ2-7, with 9 bases aligning to TRBD1. The CDR3 runs to 14 residues. Losses at the gene ends were 3 bases for V and 1 base for J; bases not matched to a gene: 1. Germline values: CDR1 KGHSH, CDR2 LQKENI. CDR3 sequence: CASSPGQGSYEQYF. The CDR3 nucleotides are TGTGCCAGCTCACCCGGACAGGGGTCCTACGAGCAGTACTTC.